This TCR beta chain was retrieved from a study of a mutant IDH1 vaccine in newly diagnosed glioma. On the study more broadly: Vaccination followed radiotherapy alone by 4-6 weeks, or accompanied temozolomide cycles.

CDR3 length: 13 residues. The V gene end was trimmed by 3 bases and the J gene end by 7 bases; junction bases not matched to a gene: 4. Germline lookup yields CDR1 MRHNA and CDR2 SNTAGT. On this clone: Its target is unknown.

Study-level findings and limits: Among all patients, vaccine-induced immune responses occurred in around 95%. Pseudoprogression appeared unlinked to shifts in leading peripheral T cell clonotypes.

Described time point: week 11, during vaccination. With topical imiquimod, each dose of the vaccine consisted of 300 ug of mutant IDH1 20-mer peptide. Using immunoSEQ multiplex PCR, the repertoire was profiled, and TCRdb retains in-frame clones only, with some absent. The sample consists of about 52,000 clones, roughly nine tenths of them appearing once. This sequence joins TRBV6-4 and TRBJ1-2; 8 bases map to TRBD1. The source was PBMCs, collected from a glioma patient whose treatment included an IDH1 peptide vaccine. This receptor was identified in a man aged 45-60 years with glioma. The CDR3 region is CASSESGQGGYTF. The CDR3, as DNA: TGTGCCAGCAGTGAGTCAGGACAGGGTGGCTACACCTTC.